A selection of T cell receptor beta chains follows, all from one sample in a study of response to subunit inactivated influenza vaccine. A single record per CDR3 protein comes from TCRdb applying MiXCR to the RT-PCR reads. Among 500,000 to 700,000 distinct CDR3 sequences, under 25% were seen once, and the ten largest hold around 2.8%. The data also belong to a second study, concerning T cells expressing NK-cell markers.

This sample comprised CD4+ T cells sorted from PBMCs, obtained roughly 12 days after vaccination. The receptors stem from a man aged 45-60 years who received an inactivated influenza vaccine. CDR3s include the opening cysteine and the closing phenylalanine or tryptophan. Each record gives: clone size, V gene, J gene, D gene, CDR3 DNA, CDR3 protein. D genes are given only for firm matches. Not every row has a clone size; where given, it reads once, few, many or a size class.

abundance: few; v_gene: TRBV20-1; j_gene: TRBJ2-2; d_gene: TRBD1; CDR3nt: TGCAGTGCTAGAAGGACAGGGCACACCGGGGAGCTGTTTTTT; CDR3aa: CSARRTGHTGELFF
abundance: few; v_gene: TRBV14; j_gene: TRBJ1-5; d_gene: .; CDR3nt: TGTGCCAGCAGCCAAGGTGGGGGGGCTGGTCGCAATCAGCCCCAGCATTTT; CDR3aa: CASSQGGGAGRNQPQHF
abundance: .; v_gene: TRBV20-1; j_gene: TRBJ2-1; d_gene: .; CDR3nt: TGCAGTACGTCCAGAGGAGGGGAGAATGAGCAGTTCTTC; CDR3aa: CSTSRGGENEQFF
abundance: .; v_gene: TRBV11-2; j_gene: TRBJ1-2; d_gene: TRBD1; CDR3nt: TGTGCCAGCAGCGTAAGGGACAGCGTCTATGGCTACACCTTC; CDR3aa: CASSVRDSVYGYTF
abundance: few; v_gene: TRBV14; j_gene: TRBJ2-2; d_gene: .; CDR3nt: TGTGCCAGCAGCGAGACAGCAAACAGAGGGGAGCTGTTTTTT; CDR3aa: CASSETANRGELFF
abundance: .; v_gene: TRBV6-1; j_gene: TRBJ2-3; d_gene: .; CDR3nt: TGTGCCAGCAGACCCCCGGGGAGCACAGATACGCAGTATTTT; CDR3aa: CASRPPGSTDTQYF
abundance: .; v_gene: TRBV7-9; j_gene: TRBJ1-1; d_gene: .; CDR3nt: TGTGCCAGCAGCTCCGCGTCGGACACTGAAGCTTTCTTT; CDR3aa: CASSSASDTEAFF
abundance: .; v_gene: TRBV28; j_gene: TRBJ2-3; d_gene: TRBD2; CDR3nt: TGTGCCAGCACCCTGGGAGGGTCCACAGATACGCAGTATTTT; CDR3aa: CASTLGGSTDTQYF
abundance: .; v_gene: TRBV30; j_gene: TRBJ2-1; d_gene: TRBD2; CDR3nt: TGTGCCTGGAGTCGGGGGGGGACTAGCGGGATACATGAGCAGTTCTTC; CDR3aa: CAWSRGGTSGIHEQFF
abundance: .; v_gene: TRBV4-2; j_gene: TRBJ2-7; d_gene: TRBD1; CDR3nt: TGTGCCAGCAGCCAGCCGGGACAGAGCTCCTACGAGCAGTACTTC; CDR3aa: CASSQPGQSSYEQYF
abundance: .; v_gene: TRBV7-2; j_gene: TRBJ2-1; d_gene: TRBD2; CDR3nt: TGTGCCAGCGGCGCCCTGGAGGCGGGGGGCTTTAATGAGCAGTTCTTC; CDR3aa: CASGALEAGGFNEQFF
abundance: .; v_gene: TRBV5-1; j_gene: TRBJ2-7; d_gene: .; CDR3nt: TGCGCCAGCAGAGAGCAGGGTCCCTACGAGCAGTACTTC; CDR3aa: CASREQGPYEQYF
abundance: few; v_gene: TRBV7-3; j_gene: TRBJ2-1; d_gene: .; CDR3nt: TGTGCCAGCAGCTCCTCGGGAGTTGGGTCTTGGAATGAGCAGTTCTTC; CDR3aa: CASSSSGVGSWNEQFF
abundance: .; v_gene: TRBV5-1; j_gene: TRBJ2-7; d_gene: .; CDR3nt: TGCGCCAGCAGCCCTGGGGAGGCTAGCCTCTACGAGCAGTACTTC; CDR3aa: CASSPGEASLYEQYF
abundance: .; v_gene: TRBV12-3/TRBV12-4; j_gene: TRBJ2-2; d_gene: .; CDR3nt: TGTGCCAGCAGTTTGTCAATGGGCGCCGGGGAGCTGTTTTTT; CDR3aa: CASSLSMGAGELFF
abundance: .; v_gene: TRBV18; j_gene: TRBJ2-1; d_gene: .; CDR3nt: TGTGCCAGCTCACCCCGATCCGCGGGGTTGAGCTCCTACAATGAGCAGTTCTTC; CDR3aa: CASSPRSAGLSSYNEQFF
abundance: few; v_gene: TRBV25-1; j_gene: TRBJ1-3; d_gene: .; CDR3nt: TGTGCCAGCAGTTCTCGGATCTCTGGAAACACCATATATTTT; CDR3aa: CASSSRISGNTIYF
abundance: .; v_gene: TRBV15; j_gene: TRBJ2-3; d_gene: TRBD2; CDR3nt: TGTGCCACCAGCAGTCTAGCGGGTGTCGGCACAGATACGCAGTATTTT; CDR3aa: CATSSLAGVGTDTQYF
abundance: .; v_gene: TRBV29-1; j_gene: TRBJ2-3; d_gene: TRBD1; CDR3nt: TGCAGCGTTGGAGGGACAGGTAGATCTAGCACAGATACGCAGTATTTT; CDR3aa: CSVGGTGRSSTDTQYF
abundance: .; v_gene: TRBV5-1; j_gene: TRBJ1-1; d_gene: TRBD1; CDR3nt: TGCGCCAGCAGCCCAGCCGGGACAGGGCGTCCCACTGAAGCTTTCTTT; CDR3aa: CASSPAGTGRPTEAFF
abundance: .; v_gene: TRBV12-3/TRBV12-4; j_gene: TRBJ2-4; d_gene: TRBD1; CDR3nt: TGTGCCAGCAGTTTAGCGACAGGGGGCATTCAGTACTTC; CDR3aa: CASSLATGGIQYF
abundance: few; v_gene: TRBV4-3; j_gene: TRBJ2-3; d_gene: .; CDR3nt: TGCGCCAGCAGCCAGGAAGACTCGGGCAGGGGATCTAGCACAGATACGCAGTATTTT; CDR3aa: CASSQEDSGRGSSTDTQYF
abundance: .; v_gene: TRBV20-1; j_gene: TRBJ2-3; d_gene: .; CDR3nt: TGCAGTGCTGTTGACAGATACCGAACCTCCACAGATACGCAGTATTTT; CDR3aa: CSAVDRYRTSTDTQYF
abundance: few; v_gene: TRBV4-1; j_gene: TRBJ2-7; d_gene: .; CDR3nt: TGCGCCAGCAGCCACCTTAAAGGGTCCAACGAGCAGTACTTC; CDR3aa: CASSHLKGSNEQYF
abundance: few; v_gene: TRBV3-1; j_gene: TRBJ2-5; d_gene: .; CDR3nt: TGTGCCAGCAGCCAAGATCTCGTGCAGACCCAGTACTTC; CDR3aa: CASSQDLVQTQYF
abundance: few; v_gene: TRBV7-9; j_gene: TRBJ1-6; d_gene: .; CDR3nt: TGTGCCAGCAGCTTATGGTCAGGGGCTGATTCACCCCTCCACTTT; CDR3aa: CASSLWSGADSPLHF
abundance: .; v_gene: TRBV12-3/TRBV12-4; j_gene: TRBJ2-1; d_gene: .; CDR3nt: TGTGCCAGCAGCCAAGTACCCAGGCAACAGCAGTTCTTC; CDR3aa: CASSQVPRQQQFF
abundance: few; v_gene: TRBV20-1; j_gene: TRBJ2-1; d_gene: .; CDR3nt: TGCAGTGCTAGAAGGCAGGGCGGTGAGCAGTTCTTC; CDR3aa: CSARRQGGEQFF